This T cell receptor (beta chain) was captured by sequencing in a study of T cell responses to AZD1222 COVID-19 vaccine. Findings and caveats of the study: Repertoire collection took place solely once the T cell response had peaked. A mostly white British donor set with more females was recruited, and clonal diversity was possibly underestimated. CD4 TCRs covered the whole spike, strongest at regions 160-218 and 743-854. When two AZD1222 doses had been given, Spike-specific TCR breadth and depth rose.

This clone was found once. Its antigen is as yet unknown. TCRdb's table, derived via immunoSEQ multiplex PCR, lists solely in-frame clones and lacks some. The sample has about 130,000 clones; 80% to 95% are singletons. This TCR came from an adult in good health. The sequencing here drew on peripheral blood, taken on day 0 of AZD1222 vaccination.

CDR3 sequence (DNA): TGTGCCAGCAGCCAAGTAGAATATGAGCAGTTCTTC. Amino acid sequence: CASSQVEYEQFF. This chain uses TRBV3-1 (or the pseudogene TRBV3-2) with TRBJ2-1; D remains ambiguous. Germline CDR1 LGHDT, CDR2 YNNKEL (reference sequence). The V and J ends lost 1 base and 8 bases respectively, with 6 bases between them. The length of the CDR3 is 12 residues.